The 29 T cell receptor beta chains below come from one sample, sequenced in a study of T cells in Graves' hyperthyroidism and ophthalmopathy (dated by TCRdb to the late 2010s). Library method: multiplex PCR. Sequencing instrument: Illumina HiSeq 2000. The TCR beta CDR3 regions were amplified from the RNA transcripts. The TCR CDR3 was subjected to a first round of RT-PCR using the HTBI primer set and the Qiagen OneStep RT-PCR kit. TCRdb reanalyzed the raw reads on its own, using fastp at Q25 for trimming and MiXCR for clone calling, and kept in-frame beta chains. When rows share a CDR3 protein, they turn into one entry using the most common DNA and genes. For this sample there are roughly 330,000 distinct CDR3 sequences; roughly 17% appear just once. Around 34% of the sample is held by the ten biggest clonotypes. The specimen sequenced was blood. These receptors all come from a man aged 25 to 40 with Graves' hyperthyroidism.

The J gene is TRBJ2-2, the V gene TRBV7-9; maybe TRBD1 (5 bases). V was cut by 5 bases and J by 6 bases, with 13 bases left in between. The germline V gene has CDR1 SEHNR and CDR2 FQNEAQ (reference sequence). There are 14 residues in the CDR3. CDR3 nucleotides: TGTGCCAGCAGCCTTGTACAGGCCCCCGGGGAGCTGTTTTTT. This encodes CASSLVQAPGELFF. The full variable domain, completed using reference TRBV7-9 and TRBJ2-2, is DTGVSQNPRHKITKRGQNVTFRCDPISEHNRLYWYRQTLGQGPEFLTYFQNEAQLEKSRLLSDRFSAERPKGSFSTLEIQRTEQGDSAMYLCASSLVQAPGELFFGEGSRLTVL.

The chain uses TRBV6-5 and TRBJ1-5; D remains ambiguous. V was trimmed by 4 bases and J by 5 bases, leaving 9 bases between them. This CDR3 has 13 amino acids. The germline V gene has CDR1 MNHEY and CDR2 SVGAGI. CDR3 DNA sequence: TGTGCCAGCAGTTCTCGTTGGGATCAGCCCCAGCATTTT. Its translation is CASSSRWDQPQHF.

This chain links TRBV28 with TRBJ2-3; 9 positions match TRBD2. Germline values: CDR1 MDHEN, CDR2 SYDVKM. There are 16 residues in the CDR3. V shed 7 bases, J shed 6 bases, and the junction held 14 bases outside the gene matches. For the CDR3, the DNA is TGTGCCAGCACGCTCACCGGCGGGAGGGCCTGGGATACGCAGTATTTT. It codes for CASTLTGGRAWDTQYF.

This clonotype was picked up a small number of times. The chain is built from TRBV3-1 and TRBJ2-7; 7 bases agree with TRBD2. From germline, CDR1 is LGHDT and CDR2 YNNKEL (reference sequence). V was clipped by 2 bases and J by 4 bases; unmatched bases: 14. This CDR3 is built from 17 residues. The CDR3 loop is CASSQSGGAGSGYEQYF. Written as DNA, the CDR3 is TGTGCCAGCAGCCAATCGGGTGGAGCGGGGAGCGGGTACGAGCAGTACTTC.

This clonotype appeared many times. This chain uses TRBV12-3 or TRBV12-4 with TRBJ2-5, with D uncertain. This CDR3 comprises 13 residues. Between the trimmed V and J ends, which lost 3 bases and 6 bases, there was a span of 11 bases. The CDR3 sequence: CASSFPGRKTQYF. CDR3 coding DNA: TGTGCCAGCAGTTTCCCGGGCCGTAAGACCCAGTACTTC.

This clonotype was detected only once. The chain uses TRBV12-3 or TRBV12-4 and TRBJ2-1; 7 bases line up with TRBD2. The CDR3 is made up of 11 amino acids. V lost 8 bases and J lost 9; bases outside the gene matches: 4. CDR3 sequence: CASGGGVEQFF. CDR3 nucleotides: TGTGCCAGCGGGGGGGGTGTTGAGCAGTTCTTC.

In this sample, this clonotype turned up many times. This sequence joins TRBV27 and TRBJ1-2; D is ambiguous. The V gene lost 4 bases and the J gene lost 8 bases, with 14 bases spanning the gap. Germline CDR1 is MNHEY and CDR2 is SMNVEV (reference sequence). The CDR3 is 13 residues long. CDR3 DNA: TGTGCCAGCAGTTGGAAACCCCAAGGGGGCTACACCTTC. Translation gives CASSWKPQGGYTF.

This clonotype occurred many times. CDR3 protein: CASSQGVLRVSYNEQFF. The DNA of the CDR3 is TGTGCCAGCAGCCAAGGAGTACTGCGGGTCTCCTACAATGAGCAGTTCTTC. This rearrangement joins TRBV3-1 to TRBJ2-1; D is possibly TRBD2 (5 bases). The CDR3 runs 17 residues. The germline gives CDR1 LGHDT, CDR2 YNNKEL (reference sequence). The V and J ends lost 1 base and 0 bases respectively, with 13 bases between them.

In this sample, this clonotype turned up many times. CDR3 nucleotide sequence: TGTGCCAGCACCAAAAATCAGGGTACTGGGGAGCTGTTTTTT. Its protein product is CASTKNQGTGELFF. The rearrangement uses TRBV2 and TRBJ2-2; a weak D match, TRBD1 (5 bases). V was pared by 7 bases and J by 8 bases, with 17 bases between. This CDR3 comprises 14 residues. Per the germline V gene, CDR1 is SNHLY and CDR2 is FYNNEI. Full variable domain (rest looked up from reference TRBV2 and TRBJ2-2): EPEVTQTPSHQVTQMGQEVILRCVPISNHLYFYWYRQILGQKVEFLVSFYNNEISEKSEIFDDQFSVERPDGSNFTLKIRSTKLEDSAMYFCASTKNQGTGELFFGEGSRLTVL.

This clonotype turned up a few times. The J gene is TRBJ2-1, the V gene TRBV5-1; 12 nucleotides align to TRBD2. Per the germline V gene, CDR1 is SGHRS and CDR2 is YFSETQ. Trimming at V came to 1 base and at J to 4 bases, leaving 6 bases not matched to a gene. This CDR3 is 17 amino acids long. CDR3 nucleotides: TGCGCCAGCAGCTTGTACCGTACTAGCGGGAGGTACAATGAGCAGTTCTTC. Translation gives CASSLYRTSGRYNEQFF.

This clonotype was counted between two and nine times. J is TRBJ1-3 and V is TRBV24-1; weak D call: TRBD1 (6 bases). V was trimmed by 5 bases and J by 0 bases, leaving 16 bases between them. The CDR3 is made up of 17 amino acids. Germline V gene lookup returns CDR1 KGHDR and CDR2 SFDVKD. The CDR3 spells CATSVQRTVTSGNTIYF. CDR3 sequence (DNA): TGTGCCACCAGTGTTCAACGGACAGTGACCTCTGGAAACACCATATATTTT.

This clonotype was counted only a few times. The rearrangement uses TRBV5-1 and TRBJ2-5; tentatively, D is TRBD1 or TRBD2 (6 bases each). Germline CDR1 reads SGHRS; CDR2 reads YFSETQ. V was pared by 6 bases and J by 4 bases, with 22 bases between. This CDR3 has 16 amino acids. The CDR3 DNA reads TGCGCCAGCACCCCCGGGGGCGACCTCGGTGGAGAGACCCAGTACTTC. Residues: CASTPGGDLGGETQYF. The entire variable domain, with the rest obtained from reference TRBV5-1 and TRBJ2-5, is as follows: KAGVTQTPRYLIKTRGQQVTLSCSPISGHRSVSWYQQTPGQGLQFLFEYFSETQRNKGNFPGRFSGRQFSNSRSEMNVSTLELGDSALYLCASTPGGDLGGETQYFGPGTRLLVL.

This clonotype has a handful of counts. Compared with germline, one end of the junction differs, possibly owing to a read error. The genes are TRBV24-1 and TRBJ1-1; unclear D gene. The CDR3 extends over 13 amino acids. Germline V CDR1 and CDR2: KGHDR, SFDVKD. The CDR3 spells CATSEGQNIEAFF. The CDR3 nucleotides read TGTGCCACCAGTGAAGGCCAGAACATTGAAGCTTTCTTT.

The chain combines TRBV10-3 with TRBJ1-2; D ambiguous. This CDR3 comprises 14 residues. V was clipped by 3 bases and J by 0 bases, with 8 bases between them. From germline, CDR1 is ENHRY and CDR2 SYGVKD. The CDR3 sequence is CAISEAGANYGYTF. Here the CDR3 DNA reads TGTGCCATCAGTGAAGCGGGAGCTAACTATGGCTACACCTTC.

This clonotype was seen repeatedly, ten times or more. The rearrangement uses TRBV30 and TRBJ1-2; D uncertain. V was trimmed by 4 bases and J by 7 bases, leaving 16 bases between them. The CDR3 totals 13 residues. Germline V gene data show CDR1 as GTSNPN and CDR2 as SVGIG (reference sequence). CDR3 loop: CAWTVDVRVGYTF. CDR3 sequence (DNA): TGTGCCTGGACCGTCGACGTGCGAGTTGGCTACACCTTC.

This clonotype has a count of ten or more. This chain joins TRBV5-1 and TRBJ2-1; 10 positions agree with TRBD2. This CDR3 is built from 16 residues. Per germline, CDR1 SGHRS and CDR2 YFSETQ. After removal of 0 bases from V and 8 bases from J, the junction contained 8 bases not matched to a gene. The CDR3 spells CASSLALASGSDEQFF. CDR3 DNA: TGCGCCAGCAGCTTGGCCCTGGCTAGCGGGAGCGATGAGCAGTTCTTC. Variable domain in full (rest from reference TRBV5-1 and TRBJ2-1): KAGVTQTPRYLIKTRGQQVTLSCSPISGHRSVSWYQQTPGQGLQFLFEYFSETQRNKGNFPGRFSGRQFSNSRSEMNVSTLELGDSALYLCASSLALASGSDEQFFGPGTRLTVL.

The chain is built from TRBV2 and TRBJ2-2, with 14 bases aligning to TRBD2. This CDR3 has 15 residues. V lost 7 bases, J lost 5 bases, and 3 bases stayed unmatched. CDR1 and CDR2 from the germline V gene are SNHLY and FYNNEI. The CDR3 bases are TGTGCCAGCACGGGACTAGCGGGAGTTACCGGGGAGCTGTTTTTT. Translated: CASTGLAGVTGELFF.

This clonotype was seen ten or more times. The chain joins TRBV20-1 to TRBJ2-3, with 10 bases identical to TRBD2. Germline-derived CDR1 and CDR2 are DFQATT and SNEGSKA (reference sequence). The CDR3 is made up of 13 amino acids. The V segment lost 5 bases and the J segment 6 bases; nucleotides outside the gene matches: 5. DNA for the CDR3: TGCAGTGCTCCTAGCGGGAGCCTCGATACGCAGTATTTT. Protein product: CSAPSGSLDTQYF.

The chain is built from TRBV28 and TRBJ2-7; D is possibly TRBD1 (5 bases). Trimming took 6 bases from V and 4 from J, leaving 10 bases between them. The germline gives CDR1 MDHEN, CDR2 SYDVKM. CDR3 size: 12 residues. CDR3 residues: CASRGVGYEQYF. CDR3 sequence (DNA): TGTGCCAGCAGAGGGGTAGGGTACGAGCAGTACTTC.

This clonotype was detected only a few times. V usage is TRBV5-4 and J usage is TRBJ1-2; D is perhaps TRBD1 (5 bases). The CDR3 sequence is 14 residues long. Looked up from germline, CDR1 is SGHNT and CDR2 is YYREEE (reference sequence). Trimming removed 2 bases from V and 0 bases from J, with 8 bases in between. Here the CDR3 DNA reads TGTGCCAGCAGCTTCGACAGACCTAACTATGGCTACACCTTC. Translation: CASSFDRPNYGYTF.

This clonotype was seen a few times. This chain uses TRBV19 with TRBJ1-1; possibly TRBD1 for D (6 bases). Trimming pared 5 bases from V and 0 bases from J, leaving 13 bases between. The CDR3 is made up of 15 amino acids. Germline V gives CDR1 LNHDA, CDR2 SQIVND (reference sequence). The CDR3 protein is CASSAGQRMNTEAFF. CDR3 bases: TGTGCCAGTAGTGCAGGACAGCGCATGAACACTGAAGCTTTCTTT.

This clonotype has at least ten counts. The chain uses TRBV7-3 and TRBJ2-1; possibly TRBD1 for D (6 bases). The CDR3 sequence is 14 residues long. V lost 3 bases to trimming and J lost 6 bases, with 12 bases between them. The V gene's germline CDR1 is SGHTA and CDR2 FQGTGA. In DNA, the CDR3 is TGTGCCAGCAGCTTGGGTCAGGGGATCAATGAGCAGTTCTTC. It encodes CASSLGQGINEQFF.

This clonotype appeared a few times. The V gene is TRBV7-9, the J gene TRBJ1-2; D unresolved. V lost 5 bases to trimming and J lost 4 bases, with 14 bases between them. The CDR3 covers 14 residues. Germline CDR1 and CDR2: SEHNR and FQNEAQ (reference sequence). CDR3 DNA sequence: TGTGCCAGCAGCCCCACCCAGGCGGGCTATGGCTACACCTTC. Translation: CASSPTQAGYGYTF.

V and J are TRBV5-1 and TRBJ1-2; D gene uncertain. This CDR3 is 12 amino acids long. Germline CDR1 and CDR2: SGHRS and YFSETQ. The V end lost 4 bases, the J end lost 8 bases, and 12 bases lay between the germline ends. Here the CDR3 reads CASSAGSKGYTF. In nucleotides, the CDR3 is TGCGCCAGCAGCGCGGGTTCCAAGGGCTACACCTTC.

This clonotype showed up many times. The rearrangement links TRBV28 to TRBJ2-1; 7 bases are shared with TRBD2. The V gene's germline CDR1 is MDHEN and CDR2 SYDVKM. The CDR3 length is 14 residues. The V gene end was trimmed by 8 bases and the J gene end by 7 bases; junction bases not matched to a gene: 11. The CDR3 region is CASDPPGTKNEQFF. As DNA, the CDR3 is TGTGCCAGCGATCCCCCCGGGACTAAGAATGAGCAGTTCTTC.

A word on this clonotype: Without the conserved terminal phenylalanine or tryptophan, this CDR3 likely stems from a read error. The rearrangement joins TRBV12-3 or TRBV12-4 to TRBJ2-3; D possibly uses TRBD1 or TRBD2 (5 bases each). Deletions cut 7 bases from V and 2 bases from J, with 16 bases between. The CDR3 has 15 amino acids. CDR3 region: CASTIGETNTDTQYL. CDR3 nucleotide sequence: TGTGCCAGCACTATAGGGGAGACGAACACAGATACGCAGTATCTT.

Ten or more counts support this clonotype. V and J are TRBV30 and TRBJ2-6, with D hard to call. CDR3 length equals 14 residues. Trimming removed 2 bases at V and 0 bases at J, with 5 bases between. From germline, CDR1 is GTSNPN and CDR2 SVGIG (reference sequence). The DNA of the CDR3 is TGTGCCTGGAGTATGGACTCTGGGGCCAACGTCCTGACTTTC. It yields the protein CAWSMDSGANVLTF.

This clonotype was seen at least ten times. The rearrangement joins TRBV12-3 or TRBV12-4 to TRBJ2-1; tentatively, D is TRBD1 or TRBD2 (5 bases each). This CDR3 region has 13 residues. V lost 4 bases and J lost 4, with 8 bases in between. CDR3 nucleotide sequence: TGTGCCAGCAGTTGGGACGGATACAATGAGCAGTTCTTC. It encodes CASSWDGYNEQFF.

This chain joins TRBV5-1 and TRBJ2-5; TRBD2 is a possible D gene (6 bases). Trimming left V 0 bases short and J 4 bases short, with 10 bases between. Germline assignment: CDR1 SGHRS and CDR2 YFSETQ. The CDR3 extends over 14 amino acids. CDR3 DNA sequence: TGCGCCAGCAGCTTGGGCGGGACGGGAGAGACCCAGTACTTC. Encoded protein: CASSLGGTGETQYF.